What follows are 25 T cell receptor beta chains derived from one specimen sequenced in a study of shared clonotypes between healthy human individuals (dated by TCRdb to 2020 to 2021). Libraries were constructed by the immunoSEQ multiplex PCR assay. Imported from immuneACCESS, the table was reduced by TCRdb to in-frame sequences with V and J called. These copies leave out some clones; in studies compared against another copy, an unresolved V gene accounts for under half, and the cause of the remainder is not known. Counted in this sample were about 120,000 clones; about 70% of them appeared once. Roughly a quarter of the sample comes from the top ten. Material for sequencing was memory CD8+ T cells sorted from blood. The sample's cell subset or site, from its label and the paper: CD45RO+ cells pooled with CCR7-negative TemRA cells. All receptors come from a woman in her twenties or thirties in good health.

The rearrangement links TRBV5-8 to TRBJ2-1, with 11 bases aligning to TRBD1. In germline, CDR1 is SGHTS, CDR2 YDEGEE. Losses at the gene ends were 3 bases for V and 4 bases for J; bases not matched to a gene: 3. There are 15 residues in the CDR3. CDR3 nucleotides: TGTGCCAGCAGCTGGGACAGGGGGAGTTACAATGAGCAGTTCTTC. This sequence encodes CASSWDRGSYNEQFF.

V usage is TRBV7-9 and J usage is TRBJ1-1, with D unresolved. Germline CDR1 is SEHNR and CDR2 is FQNEAQ (reference sequence). This CDR3 spans 15 amino acids. Between the trimmed V and J ends, which lost 3 bases and 4 bases, there was a span of 15 bases. This CDR3 is CASSFMEGLGTEAFF. The CDR3 DNA follows: TGTGCCAGCAGCTTTATGGAGGGTCTGGGCACTGAAGCTTTCTTT. Using reference TRBV7-9 and TRBJ1-1 for the parts outside the CDR3, the full variable domain is DTGVSQNPRHKITKRGQNVTFRCDPISEHNRLYWYRQTLGQGPEFLTYFQNEAQLEKSRLLSDRFSAERPKGSFSTLEIQRTEQGDSAMYLCASSFMEGLGTEAFFGQGTRLTVV.

The J gene is TRBJ2-1, the V gene TRBV20-1; TRBD2 might be the D (5 bases). The germline gives CDR1 DFQATT, CDR2 SNEGSKA (reference sequence). This CDR3 has 11 amino acids. Trimming shortened V by 6 bases and J by 7 bases, and 10 bases separated the two germline ends. The CDR3 bases are TGCAGTGCCGCTCGAGGGAATGAGCAGTTCTTC. Translated, it gives CSAARGNEQFF.

The J gene is TRBJ2-1, the V gene TRBV29-1; D gene uncertain. This CDR3 comprises 12 residues. Germline V lookup: CDR1 SQVTM, CDR2 ANQGSEA. The V gene lost 7 bases and the J gene lost 3 bases, with 10 bases spanning the gap. This chain's CDR3 is CSADDDYNEQFF. The CDR3 DNA reads as TGCAGCGCCGATGACGACTACAATGAGCAGTTCTTC.

The chain couples TRBV27 to TRBJ2-3; TRBD2 matches 9 bases. This CDR3 spans 14 amino acids. The germline CDR1 and CDR2 sequences are MNHEY and SMNVEV (reference sequence). J was trimmed by 8 bases and V by 3 bases; bases with no gene match: 6. The CDR3 DNA reads TGTGCCAGCAGTTTGTTAGCGGGAGTAGGTACGCAGTATTTT. Its protein product is CASSLLAGVGTQYF.

The table lists this clone with a count of one. V usage is TRBV7-2 and J usage is TRBJ2-5; no definite D call. Germline values: CDR1 SGHTA, CDR2 FQGNSA. V was shortened by 4 bases and J by 3 bases, with 18 bases between the two germline ends. The CDR3 extends over 16 amino acids. The CDR3 loop reads CASSSFTSLLEETQYF. The CDR3 region has the DNA TGTGCCAGCAGCTCGTTTACTTCCCTTTTGGAAGAGACCCAGTACTTC.

This clone was recorded once. The chain employs TRBV15 and TRBJ2-1; the D is unclear. The CDR3 runs 13 residues. Trimming took 0 bases from V and 8 from J, leaving 8 bases between them. CDR1 and CDR2 (germline): LNHNV, YYDKDF (reference sequence). CDR3 loop: CATSRDLVHEQFF. CDR3 bases: TGTGCCACCAGCAGAGATCTCGTTCATGAGCAGTTCTTC.

The V call is TRBV6-5, the J call TRBJ2-7; 8 bases match TRBD2. The CDR3 loop spans 15 amino acids. CDR1 is MNHEY and CDR2 is SVGAGI in the germline V gene. The V segment lost 2 bases and the J segment 7 bases; nucleotides outside the gene matches: 10. In DNA, the CDR3 is TGTGCCAGCAGTTACGTAACGGACAGCGGGGGAGAGCAGTACTTC. Translated, it gives CASSYVTDSGGEQYF.

This clone was seen a handful of times. The gene calls are TRBV5-1 and TRBJ2-7; tentatively, D is TRBD2 (5 bases). The CDR3 length is 11 residues. Trimming left V 4 bases short and J 3 bases short, with 5 bases between. CDR1 SGHRS and CDR2 YFSETQ come from the germline V gene. The CDR3 DNA reads as TGCGCCAGCAGCGGAGGCTACGAGCAGTACTTC. Residues: CASSGGYEQYF.

This sequence joins TRBV2 and TRBJ1-1; D gene ambiguous. The ends were cut back, 10 bases at V and 8 bases at J, with 11 bases in the middle. CDR1 is SNHLY, CDR2 FYNNEI, per germline. This CDR3 comprises 10 residues. The CDR3 sequence: CATSRREAFF. DNA for the CDR3: TGTGCCACATCACGGAGGGAAGCTTTCTTT. Using reference TRBV2 and TRBJ1-1 for the parts outside the CDR3, the full variable domain is EPEVTQTPSHQVTQMGQEVILRCVPISNHLYFYWYRQILGQKVEFLVSFYNNEISEKSEIFDDQFSVERPDGSNFTLKIRSTKLEDSAMYFCATSRREAFFGQGTRLTVV.

This clone was seen just once. The chain joins TRBV27 to TRBJ2-3; D might be TRBD2 (6 bases). Deletions cut 0 bases from V and 11 bases from J, with 15 bases between. The germline CDR1 and CDR2 sequences are MNHEY and SMNVEV (reference sequence). The CDR3 extends over 14 amino acids. The CDR3 DNA is TGTGCCAGCAGTTTATCTGCCCGCGGGATGGGGCAGTATTTT. It translates to CASSLSARGMGQYF.

The rearrangement joins TRBV30 to TRBJ2-7; D unclear. Germline V gene lookup returns CDR1 GTSNPN and CDR2 SVGIG (reference sequence). The CDR3 covers 12 residues. V was shortened by 0 bases and J by 6 bases, with 9 bases between the two germline ends. The CDR3: CAWSVSGVEQYF. The CDR3 DNA sequence: TGTGCCTGGAGTGTGTCGGGTGTCGAGCAGTACTTC. The full variable domain, in which reference TRBV30 and TRBJ2-7 provide the parts outside the CDR3, is SQTIHQWPATLVQPVGSPLSLECTVEGTSNPNLYWYRQAAGRGLQLLFYSVGIGQISSEVPQNLSASRPQDRQFILSSKKLLLSDSGFYLCAWSVSGVEQYFGPGTRLTVT.

The J gene is TRBJ2-3, the V gene TRBV6-4, with no clear D. Germline assignment: CDR1 MRHNA and CDR2 SNTAGT. V was trimmed by 4 bases and J by 1 base, leaving 12 bases between them. The CDR3 runs 15 residues. CDR3 in amino acids: CASSAADTGTDTQYF. For the CDR3, the DNA is TGTGCCAGCAGTGCCGCAGACACTGGCACAGATACGCAGTATTTT.

V and J are TRBV11-3 and TRBJ2-3; TRBD2 is a possible D gene (6 bases). Germline V gene sequence: CDR1 SGHNT, CDR2 YENEEA. This CDR3 is 15 amino acids long. V was cut by 3 bases and J by 6 bases, with 16 bases left in between. CDR3: CASSLSGSGVDTQYF. CDR3 DNA sequence: TGTGCCAGCAGCTTGTCAGGGTCGGGGGTCGATACGCAGTATTTT.

Of note for this clone: This sample also contains other DNA sequences that code for the same CDR3. The genes are TRBV6-1 and TRBJ2-7; TRBD1 might be the D (5 bases). Trimming pared 3 bases from V and 0 bases from J, leaving 9 bases between. The length of the CDR3 is 14 residues. The germline gives CDR1 MNHNS, CDR2 SASEGT. The CDR3 coding sequence is TGTGCCAGCAGTGAGGCTGACAGCTCCTACGAGCAGTACTTC. It codes for CASSEADSSYEQYF.

This clone has only one observation. The rearrangement joins TRBV14 to TRBJ2-1; perhaps TRBD1 as D (6 bases). The V end lost 4 bases, the J end lost 9 bases, and 13 bases lay between the germline ends. This CDR3 is built from 13 residues. CDR1 and CDR2 from the germline V gene are SGHDN and FVKESK. In DNA form, the CDR3 reads TGTGCCAGCAGCCCGAACAGGGTCGGTGAGCAGTTCTTC. Translation: CASSPNRVGEQFF.

V usage is TRBV28 and J usage is TRBJ1-1; D unresolved. The V end was cut by 6 bases, the J end by 6 bases, with 14 bases between. CDR3 length equals 13 residues. In germline, CDR1 is MDHEN, CDR2 SYDVKM. For the CDR3, the DNA is TGTGCCAGCAGGTATGAGGAAGGAGCTGAAGCTTTCTTT. This gives the protein CASRYEEGAEAFF.

The chain joins TRBV15 to TRBJ2-5; TRBD1 agrees at 9 bases. The J call may be in error: the DNA end matches TRBJ2-7 better. This CDR3 comprises 15 residues. Per the germline V gene, CDR1 is LNHNV and CDR2 is YYDKDF (reference sequence). The CDR3 here is CATSSKGQGWDEQYF. The CDR3 nucleotides read TGTGCCACCAGCAGTAAGGGACAGGGTTGGGACGAGCAGTACTTC.

This clone was seen once. The chain has TRBV7-9 and TRBJ1-1; D might be TRBD1 (5 bases). Trimming stripped 8 bases from V and 1 base from J, with 14 bases between. Germline CDR1 reads SEHNR; CDR2 reads FQNEAQ (reference sequence). This CDR3 comprises 14 residues. In nucleotides, the CDR3 is TGTGCCAGCGGGAGGGACGGGGGGAACACTGAAGCTTTCTTT. This sequence encodes CASGRDGGNTEAFF.

V usage is TRBV27 and J usage is TRBJ2-5; possibly TRBD2 for D (5 bases). The CDR3 length is 15 residues. From germline, CDR1 is MNHEY and CDR2 SMNVEV (reference sequence). The V gene lost 7 bases and the J gene lost 2 bases, with 17 bases spanning the gap. CDR3 nucleotide sequence: TGTGCCAGCACGAGGGTCCCGGGGTGGCAAGAGACCCAGTACTTC. Its protein product is CASTRVPGWQETQYF.

There are a few counts of this clone. This rearrangement joins TRBV5-1 to TRBJ2-7; 12 nucleotides line up with TRBD2. CDR1 and CDR2 from the germline V gene are SGHRS and YFSETQ. The CDR3 is 17 amino acids. V shed 0 bases, J shed 6 bases, and the junction held 10 bases outside the gene matches. In DNA form, the CDR3 reads TGCGCCAGCAGCTTGGTACCGGGACTAGCGGGTGACTTCGAGCAGTACTTC. The encoded protein is CASSLVPGLAGDFEQYF.

This chain connects TRBV30 to TRBJ1-1; D perhaps matches TRBD1 (5 bases). The V gene lost 3 bases and the J gene lost 9 bases, with 17 bases spanning the gap. The CDR3 has 13 amino acids. The germline V gene has CDR1 GTSNPN and CDR2 SVGIG (reference sequence). CDR3 protein: CAWRGAGALKAFF. The CDR3 bases are TGTGCCTGGAGAGGGGCCGGGGCACTAAAAGCTTTCTTT.

The chain combines TRBV28 with TRBJ2-7, with 13 nucleotides matching TRBD2. The CDR3 contains 17 residues. The trim removed 7 bases at V and 1 base at J, leaving 10 bases unmatched. Looked up from germline, CDR1 is MDHEN and CDR2 is SYDVKM. Here the CDR3 DNA reads TGTGCCAGCACCACCTGGACTAGCGGGAGTGTGTCCTACGAGCAGTACTTC. This gives the protein CASTTWTSGSVSYEQYF.

This clone was observed once. The chain has TRBV28 and TRBJ2-4; TRBD2 agrees at 8 bases. Per the germline V gene, CDR1 is MDHEN and CDR2 is SYDVKM. This CDR3 contains 13 residues. Germline trimming cut 6 bases from V and 4 bases from J; bases unmatched to any gene: 2. The CDR3 loop reads CASSRGGKNIQYF. CDR3 nucleotides: TGTGCCAGCAGCCGGGGGGGAAAAAACATTCAGTACTTC.

The gene calls are TRBV28 and TRBJ2-5, with TRBD2 matching over 10 bases. V dropped 6 bases and J dropped 4; count of bases not matched to a gene: 8. The CDR3 runs 15 residues. Germline CDR1 and CDR2: MDHEN and SYDVKM. Here the CDR3 DNA reads TGTGCCAGCAGGGGAGCGGGAGGGCTAGGAGAGACCCAGTACTTC. Its protein product is CASRGAGGLGETQYF.